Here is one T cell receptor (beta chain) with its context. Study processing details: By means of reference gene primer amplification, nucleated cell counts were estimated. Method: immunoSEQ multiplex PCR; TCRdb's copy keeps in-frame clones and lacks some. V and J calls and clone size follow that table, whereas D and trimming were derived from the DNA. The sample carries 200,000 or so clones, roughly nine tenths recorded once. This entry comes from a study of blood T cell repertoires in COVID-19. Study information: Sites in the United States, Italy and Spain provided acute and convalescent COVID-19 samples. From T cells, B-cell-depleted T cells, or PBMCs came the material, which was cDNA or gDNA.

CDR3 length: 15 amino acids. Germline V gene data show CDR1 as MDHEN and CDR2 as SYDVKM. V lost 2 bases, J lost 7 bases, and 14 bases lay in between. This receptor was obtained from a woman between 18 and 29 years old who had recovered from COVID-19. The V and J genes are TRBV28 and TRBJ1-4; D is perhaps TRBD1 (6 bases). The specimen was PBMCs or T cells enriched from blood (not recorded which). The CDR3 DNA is TGTGCCAGCAGTTTACCTGGTACAGGGAGTGAAAAACTGTTTTTT. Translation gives CASSLPGTGSEKLFF.